This TCR beta chain was found in a study of CD8 T cells in ankylosing spondylitis. Study-wide results and limits: The study looked at matched synovial fluid samples from ankylosing spondylitis patients. Disease-linked clones were reported to be significantly enriched there. Reactive arthritis synovial fluid and blood were previously reported to contain some motif variants. There was a TCR beta motif, made of several highly homologous variants, that appeared characteristic of ankylosing spondylitis blood. CD8+ by phenotype, disease-linked clones were relatively rare in peripheral blood.

TCRdb used MiXCR to reprocess the 5' RACE reads, holding one entry per CDR3 protein. The profile shows 200,000 to 250,000 distinct CDR3 sequences, approximately 20% of them singletons. The V segment lost 5 bases and the J segment 4 bases; nucleotides outside the gene matches: 9. CDR3 length: 15 amino acids. Looked up from germline, CDR1 is SEHNR and CDR2 is FQNEAQ (reference sequence). This clonotype was seen a handful of times. Antigen specificity is unknown. The receptor comes from a male donor with ankylosing spondylitis. The rearrangement links TRBV7-9 to TRBJ1-2; TRBD1 matches 8 bases. Sample: blood, either unsorted or a sorted T cell fraction (not recorded which). The CDR3 coding sequence is TGTGCCAGCAGCCGTCAGGACAGGGTCGGCTATGGCTACACCTTC. The encoded protein is CASSRQDRVGYGYTF.